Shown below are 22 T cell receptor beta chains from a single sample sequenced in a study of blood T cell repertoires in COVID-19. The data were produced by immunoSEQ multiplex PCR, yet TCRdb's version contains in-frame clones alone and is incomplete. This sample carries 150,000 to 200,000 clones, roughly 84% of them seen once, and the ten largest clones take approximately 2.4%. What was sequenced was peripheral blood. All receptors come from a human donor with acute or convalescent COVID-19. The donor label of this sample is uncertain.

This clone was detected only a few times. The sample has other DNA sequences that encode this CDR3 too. The CDR3 DNA reads as TGTGCCAGTAGCGGACAGGGAGAATCTGGAAACACCATATATTTT. It translates to CASSGQGESGNTIYF. V is TRBV19 and J is TRBJ1-3; 8 bases fit TRBD1. CDR1 LNHDA and CDR2 SQIVND come from the germline V gene (reference sequence). J was trimmed by 1 base and V by 6 bases; bases with no gene match: 5. There are 15 residues in the CDR3.

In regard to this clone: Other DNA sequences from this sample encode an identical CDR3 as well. The CDR3 protein is CASSPPSVSPEAFF. The CDR3 DNA follows: TGTGCCAGCTCACCGCCTTCAGTTTCCCCTGAAGCTTTCTTT. The rearrangement links TRBV18 to TRBJ1-1; D is undetermined. This CDR3 has 14 residues. With 3 bases removed from V and 6 bases from J, the gap between germline ends came to 14 bases. Germline V gene data show CDR1 as KGHSH and CDR2 as LQKENI.

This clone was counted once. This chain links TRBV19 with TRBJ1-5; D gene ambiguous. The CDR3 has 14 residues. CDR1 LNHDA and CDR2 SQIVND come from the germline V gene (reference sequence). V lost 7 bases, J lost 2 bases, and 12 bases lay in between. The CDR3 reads CASNPTSGNQPQHF. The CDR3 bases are TGTGCCAGTAACCCTACCAGCGGCAATCAGCCCCAGCATTTT.

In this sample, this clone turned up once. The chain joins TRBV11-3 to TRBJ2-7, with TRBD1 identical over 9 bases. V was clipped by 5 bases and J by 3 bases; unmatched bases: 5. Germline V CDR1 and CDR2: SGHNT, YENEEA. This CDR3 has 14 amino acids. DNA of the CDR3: TGTGCCAGCAGCACCCGGGACAGGGTCTACGAGCAGTACTTC. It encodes CASSTRDRVYEQYF.

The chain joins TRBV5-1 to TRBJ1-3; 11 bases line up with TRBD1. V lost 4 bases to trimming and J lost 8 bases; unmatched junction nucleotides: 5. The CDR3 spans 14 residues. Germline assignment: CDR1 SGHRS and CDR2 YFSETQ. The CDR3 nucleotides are TGCGCCAGCAGCGGACAGGGGGCAGGGGACACCATATATTTT. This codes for CASSGQGAGDTIYF. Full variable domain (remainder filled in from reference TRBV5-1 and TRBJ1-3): KAGVTQTPRYLIKTRGQQVTLSCSPISGHRSVSWYQQTPGQGLQFLFEYFSETQRNKGNFPGRFSGRQFSNSRSEMNVSTLELGDSALYLCASSGQGAGDTIYFGEGSWLTVV.

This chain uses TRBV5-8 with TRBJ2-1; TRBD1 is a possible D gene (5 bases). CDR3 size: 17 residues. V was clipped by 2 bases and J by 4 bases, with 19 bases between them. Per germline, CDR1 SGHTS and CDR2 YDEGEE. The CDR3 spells CASSLYGGQGLYNEQFF. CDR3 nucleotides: TGTGCCAGCAGCTTATACGGTGGGCAGGGTCTGTACAATGAGCAGTTCTTC. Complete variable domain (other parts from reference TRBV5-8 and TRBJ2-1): EAGVTQSPTHLIKTRGQQATLRCSPISGHTSVYWYQQALGLGLQFLLWYDEGEERNRGNFPPRFSGRQFPNYSSELNVNALELEDSALYLCASSLYGGQGLYNEQFFGPGTRLTVL.

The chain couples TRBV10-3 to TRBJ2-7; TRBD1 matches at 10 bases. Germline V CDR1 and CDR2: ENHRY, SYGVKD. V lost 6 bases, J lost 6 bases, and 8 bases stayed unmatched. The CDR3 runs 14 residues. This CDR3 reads CAIRRQGAASEQYF. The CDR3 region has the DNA TGTGCCATCAGGAGACAGGGGGCGGCAAGCGAGCAGTACTTC.

In DNA, the CDR3 is TGTGCCAGCAGTCCCACTTTCACCGGGGAGCTGTTTTTT. The encoded protein is CASSPTFTGELFF. V usage is TRBV12-3 or TRBV12-4 and J usage is TRBJ2-2; no definite D call. The CDR3 extends over 13 amino acids. V was cut by 5 bases and J by 4 bases, with 8 bases left in between.

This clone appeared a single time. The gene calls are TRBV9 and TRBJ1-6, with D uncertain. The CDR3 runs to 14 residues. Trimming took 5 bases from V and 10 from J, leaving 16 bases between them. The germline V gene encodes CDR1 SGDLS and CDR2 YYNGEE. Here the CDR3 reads CASREDVGRSPLHF. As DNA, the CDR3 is TGTGCCAGCAGGGAGGACGTCGGACGCTCACCCCTCCACTTT.

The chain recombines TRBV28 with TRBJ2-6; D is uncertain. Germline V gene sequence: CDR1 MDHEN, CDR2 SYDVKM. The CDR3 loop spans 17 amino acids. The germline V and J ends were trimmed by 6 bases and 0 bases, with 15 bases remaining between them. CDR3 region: CASSPLFPGSGANVLTF. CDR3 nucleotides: TGTGCCAGCAGCCCATTATTCCCAGGCTCTGGGGCCAACGTCCTGACTTTC. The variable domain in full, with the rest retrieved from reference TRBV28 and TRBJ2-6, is DVKVTQSSRYLVKRTGEKVFLECVQDMDHENMFWYRQDPGLGLRLIYFSYDVKMKEKGDIPEGYSVSREKKERFSLILESASTNQTSMYLCASSPLFPGSGANVLTFGAGSRLTVL.

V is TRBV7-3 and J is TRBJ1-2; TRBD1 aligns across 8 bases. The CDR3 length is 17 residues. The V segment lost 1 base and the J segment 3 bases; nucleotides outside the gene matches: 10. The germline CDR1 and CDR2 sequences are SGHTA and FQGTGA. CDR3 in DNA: TGTGCCAGCAGCTTAATCCCCCAGCTGACAGGGGACTATGGCTACACCTTC. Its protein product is CASSLIPQLTGDYGYTF.

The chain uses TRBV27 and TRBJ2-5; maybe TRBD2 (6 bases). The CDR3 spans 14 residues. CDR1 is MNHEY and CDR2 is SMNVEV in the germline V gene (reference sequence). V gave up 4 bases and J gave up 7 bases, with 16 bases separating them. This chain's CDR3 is CASSSEGLGRTQYF. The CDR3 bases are TGTGCCAGCAGTTCGGAGGGGCTCGGACGGACCCAGTACTTC.

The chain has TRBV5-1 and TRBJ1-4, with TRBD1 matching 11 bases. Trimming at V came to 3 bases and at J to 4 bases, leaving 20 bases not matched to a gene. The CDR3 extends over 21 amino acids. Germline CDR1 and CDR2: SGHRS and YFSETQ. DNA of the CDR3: TGCGCCAGCAGCTCGTCAGGATACGGACAGGGGGCCCCTTTTGGTAATGAAAAACTGTTTTTT. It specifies CASSSSGYGQGAPFGNEKLFF.

CDR3 region: CASRPGQGSGNTIYF. The CDR3 coding sequence is TGTGCCAGCAGACCGGGACAGGGTTCCGGAAACACCATATATTTT. The chain couples TRBV6-6 to TRBJ1-3, with 9 bases lining up with TRBD1. CDR1 and CDR2 (germline): MNHNY, SVGAGI (reference sequence). V gave up 6 bases and J gave up 4 bases; unmatched junction bases: 7. This CDR3 has 15 amino acids.

CDR3 sequence (DNA): TGTGCCAGCAGTTCCGGGGCCTACGAGCAGTACTTC. Amino acids: CASSSGAYEQYF. The chain links TRBV28 to TRBJ2-7, with TRBD2 as a possible D gene (5 bases). The CDR3 contains 12 residues. CDR1 and CDR2 (germline): MDHEN, SYDVKM. Trimming removed 4 bases from V and 2 bases from J, with 6 bases in between.

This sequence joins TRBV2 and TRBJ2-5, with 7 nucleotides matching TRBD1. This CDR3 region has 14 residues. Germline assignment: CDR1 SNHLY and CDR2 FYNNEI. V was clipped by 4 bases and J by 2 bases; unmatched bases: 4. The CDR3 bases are TGTGCCAGCAGTGCGGGCAGGGGGCAAGAGACCCAGTACTTC. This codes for CASSAGRGQETQYF.

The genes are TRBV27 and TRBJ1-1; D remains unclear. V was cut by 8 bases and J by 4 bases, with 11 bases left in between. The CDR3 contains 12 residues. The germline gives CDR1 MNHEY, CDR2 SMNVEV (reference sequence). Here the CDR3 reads CASEEFGTEAFF. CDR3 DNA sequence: TGTGCCAGCGAGGAGTTCGGCACTGAAGCTTTCTTT.

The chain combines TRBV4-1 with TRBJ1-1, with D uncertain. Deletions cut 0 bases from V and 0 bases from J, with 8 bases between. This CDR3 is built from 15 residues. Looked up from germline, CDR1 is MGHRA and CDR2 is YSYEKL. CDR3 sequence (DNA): TGCGCCAGCAGCCAAGATGGTAACATGAACACTGAAGCTTTCTTT. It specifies CASSQDGNMNTEAFF.

The CDR3 nucleotides are TGTGCCAGCAGTGATCAGGGGAATCAGCCCCAGCATTTT. Its protein product is CASSDQGNQPQHF. This chain links TRBV2 with TRBJ1-5, with a possible D match to TRBD1 (6 bases). Germline CDR1 is SNHLY and CDR2 is FYNNEI. The CDR3 has 13 amino acids. V was shortened by 3 bases and J by 4 bases, with 7 bases between the two germline ends.

This CDR3 is CSASPPSGYNEQFF. CDR3 sequence (DNA): TGCAGTGCTAGTCCCCCTAGCGGTTACAATGAGCAGTTCTTC. V gene TRBV20-1 combines with J gene TRBJ2-1; 7 bases map to TRBD2. With 3 bases clipped from V and 4 bases from J, the junction kept 6 bases outside the gene matches. Germline CDR1 and CDR2: DFQATT and SNEGSKA (reference sequence). The CDR3 totals 14 residues.

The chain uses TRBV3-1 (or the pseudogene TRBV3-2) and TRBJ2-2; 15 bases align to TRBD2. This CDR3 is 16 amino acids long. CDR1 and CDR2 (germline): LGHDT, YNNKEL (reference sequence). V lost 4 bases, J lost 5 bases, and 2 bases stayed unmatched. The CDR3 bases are TGTGCCAGCAGCCTGGGACTAGCGGGAGGAACCGGGGAGCTGTTTTTT. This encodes CASSLGLAGGTGELFF.

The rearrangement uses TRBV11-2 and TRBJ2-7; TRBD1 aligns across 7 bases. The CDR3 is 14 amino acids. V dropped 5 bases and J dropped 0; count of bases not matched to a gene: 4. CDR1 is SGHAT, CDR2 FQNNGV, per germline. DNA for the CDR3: TGTGCCAGCAGCACCGGGACAGACTCCTACGAGCAGTACTTC. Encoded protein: CASSTGTDSYEQYF.